The TCR beta chain described here comes from a study of human T cells and chemical hapten exposure. Turning to the study itself: Throughout a study of approximately 25 weeks, patients underwent weekly scalp administration of diphenylcyclopropenone doses.

The library tagged individual cDNA molecules with unique molecular identifiers. TCRdb processed the RACE reads anew with MiXCR; each CDR3 protein has one entry. The repertoire holds some 110,000 distinct CDR3 sequences, with 9.5% to 15% as singletons. Study-wide points: Alopecia in the donors means their immune response may deviate from healthy people's. PT1 expanded TCR counts and patch test score were linked, and their correlation was positive.

After removal of 2 bases from V and 8 bases from J, the junction contained 2 bases not matched to a gene. The CDR3 is 13 residues long. Germline assignment: CDR1 SNHLY and CDR2 FYNNEI. About this clonotype itself: What it binds is not known.

Time point given: pre-sensitization, week 0. Specified treatment: therapeutic diphenylcyclopropenone sensitization with weekly scalp DPC. The clonotype originates from a woman between 50 and 59 years old with alopecia areata. Some clones in this sample may be carry-over from other donors' samples. The J gene is TRBJ2-1, the V gene TRBV2, with 8 bases that match TRBD1. The source material was whole blood, sampled in connection with sensitization to the hapten diphenylcyclopropenone (DPC). The CDR3 is CASSEQGAYEQFF. The CDR3, as DNA: TGTGCCAGCAGTGAACAGGGGGCGTATGAGCAGTTCTTC.